This TCR beta chain was identified in a study of T cell clones after liver transplantation. Study-wide background: As an antigen-independent comparator, third-party-reactive TCRbeta sequences came from pre-transplant mixed lymphocyte reactions.

CDR1 SNHLY and CDR2 FYNNEI come from the germline V gene. This CDR3 has 13 amino acids. Trimming took 5 bases from V and 4 from J; bases not matched to a gene: 2. Note on this clone: Antigen: not known.

Regarding the study as a whole: Small, mixed patient groups and varying post-transplant times limit these conclusions. Compared with third party-reactive sequences, donor-reactive ones declined more, independent of withdrawal success.

The table came from immunoSEQ multiplex PCR; TCRdb's copy has only in-frame clones and leaves some out. The sample yields about 120,000 clones, about nine tenths seen once. This receptor was identified in a human patient who received a liver transplant. Some T cells may be the graft donor's. The chain uses TRBV2 and TRBJ2-5; 9 bases align to TRBD2. The source material was CD4+ T cells from blood, sampled 12 months after liver transplant. For the CDR3, the DNA is TGTGCCAGCAGTATAGCGGGAGTAGAGACCCAGTACTTC. It encodes CASSIAGVETQYF.